The rows below give T cell receptor beta chains drawn from one sample of a study of T cells in Graves' hyperthyroidism and ophthalmopathy. TCRdb re-called the multiplex PCR reads through MiXCR, storing one row per CDR3 protein. Found here are about 640,000 distinct CDR3 sequences, around 20% of them singletons; the top ten hold 34%. The specimen was blood. The source is a man aged 25 to 40 with Graves' ophthalmopathy. CDR3s include the opening cysteine and the closing phenylalanine or tryptophan. A D gene is named only where the DNA matches it firmly. Clone size is given for some rows only: seen once, a few or many times, or a class if the clone is expanded.

TRBV12-3/TRBV12-4	TRBJ2-7	TRBD2	many	TGTGCCAGCAGCCCCCCCGGGGTTCTAGCGGAAACCTACGAGCAGTACTTC	CASSPPGVLAETYEQYF
TRBV19	TRBJ2-2	.	.	TGTGCCAGTATTTTGACCGGGACGAACACCGGGGAGCTGTTTTTT	CASILTGTNTGELFF
TRBV12-3/TRBV12-4	TRBJ2-7	.	many	TGTGCCAGCAGTTTAGTCAGTGACTTCTCCTACGAGCAGTACTTC	CASSLVSDFSYEQYF
TRBV11-3	TRBJ2-7	.	.	TGTGCCAGCAGCGTAGTAATCTCATTCGGTCCCTACGAGCAGTACTTC	CASSVVISFGPYEQYF
TRBV5-1	TRBJ2-2	.	few	TGCGCCAGCAGCTTACCAGCCCCGAACACCGGGGAGCTGTTTTTT	CASSLPAPNTGELFF
TRBV30	TRBJ2-5	.	.	TGTGCCTGGAGCAGCGAGACCCAGTACTTC	CAWSSETQYF
TRBV5-1	TRBJ2-1	TRBD2	many	TGCGCCAGCAGCTTGGGACTAGCGGGAGGTGTTGGCTCCTACAATGAGCAGTTCTTC	CASSLGLAGGVGSYNEQFF
TRBV7-6	TRBJ1-1	.	few	TGTGCCAGCAGTCCAGGGGATCGGACTGAAGCTTTCTTT	CASSPGDRTEAFF
TRBV20-1	TRBJ1-6	TRBD1	many	TGCAGTGCTAGGACAGGGGGCCAAGCTTCACCCCTCCACTTT	CSARTGGQASPLHF
TRBV24-1	TRBJ2-1	TRBD2	few	TGTGCCACCAGTGACCTGACTAGCGGCTCCTACAATGAGCAGTTCTTC	CATSDLTSGSYNEQFF
TRBV28	TRBJ1-1	.	many	TGTGCCAGCAGTGCTTACACAGGGTCCACTGAAGCTTTCTTT	CASSAYTGSTEAFF
TRBV20-1	TRBJ2-1	.	.	TGCAGTGCTAGAGACCGACGGCGGGGAGCCTACAATGAGCAGTTCTTC	CSARDRRRGAYNEQFF
TRBV5-1	TRBJ2-1	TRBD2	.	TGCGCCAGCAGCTCGGGACTAGCGGGAGTTTTCGTCGAATATCGGGATGAGCAGTTCTTC	CASSSGLAGVFVEYRDEQFF
TRBV15	TRBJ2-1	.	.	TGTGCCACCAGCAGAGATCCATTCGGTGAGCAGTTCTTC	CATSRDPFGEQFF
TRBV27	TRBJ2-5	.	few	TGTGCCAGCAGTTTATTGGCTAGCCCCCCGAAGACCCAGTACTTC	CASSLLASPPKTQYF
TRBV7-2	TRBJ2-7	.	many	TGTGCCAGCAGCTTAGTCGGGGCCGAGCAGTACTTC	CASSLVGAEQYF
TRBV25-1	TRBJ2-7	.	.	TGTGCCAGCAGTGAAGCGAGGGCTACCGACTCCTACGAGCAGTACTTC	CASSEARATDSYEQYF
TRBV5-5	TRBJ2-7	TRBD1	.	TGTGCCATCCCGGGACAGACCTACGAGCAGTACTTC	CAIPGQTYEQYF
TRBV6-1	TRBJ2-7	.	.	TGTGCCAGCAGTGAATTGGAAGGGACGGCTTACGAGCAGTACTTC	CASSELEGTAYEQYF
TRBV5-1	TRBJ2-1	TRBD2	many	TGCGCCAGCAGCCGGGAGGGAAGCTCCTACAATGAGCAGTTCTTC	CASSREGSSYNEQFF
TRBV28	TRBJ2-3	TRBD2	.	TGTGCCAGCAGTTCCGATTTACTAGCGGGATTGGAAGATACGCAGTATTTT	CASSSDLLAGLEDTQYF
TRBV28	TRBJ1-5	.	few	TGTGCCAGCAGTTTGGGAGGCCCTGGGAGGCCCCAGCATTTT	CASSLGGPGRPQHF
TRBV12-5	TRBJ2-2	.	.	TGTGCTAGTGGTACCTCCCGAGAGGGCTTCACCGGGGAGCTGTTTTTT	CASGTSREGFTGELFF
TRBV11-1	TRBJ2-2	.	.	TGTGCCAGCAGCTCAAGGGGGACGAACACCGGGGAGCTGTTTTTT	CASSSRGTNTGELFF
TRBV5-6	TRBJ2-2	.	.	TGTGCCAGCAGCCCTGTCGGGGCGAGTTCCGCCGGGGAGCTGTTTTTT	CASSPVGASSAGELFF
TRBV27	TRBJ2-7	TRBD2	many	TGTGCCAGCAGTCACCACGGAAGGACTAGCGCAACCTACGAGCAGTACTTC	CASSHHGRTSATYEQYF
TRBV3-1	TRBJ1-1	.	many	TGTGCCAGCAGCCGAAAATTCCAGGGGACTGAAGCTTTCTTT	CASSRKFQGTEAFF
TRBV3-1	TRBJ1-1	.	many	TGTGCCAGCAGCCAAAAACCGGGGCAGGCTTTCTTT	CASSQKPGQAFF
TRBV19	TRBJ1-2	TRBD1	.	TGTGCCAGTCAGGGGGTAGCCTATGGCTACACCTTC	CASQGVAYGYTF
TRBV2	TRBJ1-4	.	many	TGTGCCAGCCTCGGCAGTCCCTATGAAAAACTGTTTTTT	CASLGSPYEKLFF
TRBV2	TRBJ2-2	.	.	TGTGCCAGCAGTGGGAGCACCGCCGGGGAGCTGTTTTTT	CASSGSTAGELFF
TRBV2	TRBJ2-7	.	many	TGTGCCAGCAGTGTGCGAGACGAGCAGTACTTC	CASSVRDEQYF
TRBV20-1	TRBJ2-7	.	few	TGCAGTGCCCTACCCGGGAACGAGCAGTACTTC	CSALPGNEQYF
TRBV7-2	TRBJ2-5	.	.	TGTGCCAGCAGCACCACAGGGACCCAGTACTTC	CASSTTGTQYF
TRBV20-1	TRBJ2-4	.	.	TGCAGTGCTAGCCACTGGACAGTGAAAAACATTCAGTACTTC	CSASHWTVKNIQYF